The 13 T cell receptor beta chains given below trace back to one sample, sequenced in a study of shared clonotypes between healthy human individuals. Here immunoSEQ multiplex PCR was the method, and the copy in TCRdb shows in-frame clones only, minus some. The sample includes about 2.3 million clones, 80% to 95% of them seen just once. The specimen was naive CD4+ T cells from PBMCs. As to subset: CD45RA+ positively selected. The receptors were sampled from a man between 18 and 35 years old in good health. Some clones in this sample may be carry-over from other donors' samples.

V usage is TRBV9 and J usage is TRBJ2-3; D remains ambiguous. CDR3 length: 17 amino acids. The germline V and J ends were trimmed by 2 bases and 1 base, with 17 bases remaining between them. Per the germline V gene, CDR1 is SGDLS and CDR2 is YYNGEE. The DNA of the CDR3 is TGTGCCAGCAGCGTTGCCGCACCAGCGAGAGGCACAGATACGCAGTATTTT. This gives the protein CASSVAAPARGTDTQYF.

The rearrangement joins TRBV6-5 to TRBJ1-2; the match to TRBD1 covers 7 bases. The germline gives CDR1 MNHEY, CDR2 SVGAGI. The CDR3 length is 13 residues. The V segment lost 5 bases and the J segment 3 bases; nucleotides outside the gene matches: 3. The CDR3 protein is CASSTTGYYGYTF. In nucleotides, the CDR3 is TGTGCCAGCAGTACGACAGGGTACTATGGCTACACCTTC.

This chain uses TRBV14 with TRBJ1-1, with 7 bases that match TRBD1. In germline, CDR1 is SGHDN, CDR2 FVKESK. There are 15 residues in the CDR3. After removal of 5 bases from V and 6 bases from J, the junction contained 12 bases not matched to a gene. CDR3 DNA sequence: TGTGCCAGCAGCGAGAGACAGGGCCGATACTCTGAAGCTTTCTTT. Translating gives CASSERQGRYSEAFF.

The V gene is TRBV5-6, the J gene TRBJ2-7, with 7 nucleotides matching TRBD2. This CDR3 is 18 amino acids long. V shed 4 bases, J shed 5 bases, and the junction held 21 bases outside the gene matches. Germline V CDR1 and CDR2: SGHDT, YYEEEE. The CDR3 region is CASSPGGQGWRELNEQYF. CDR3 DNA sequence: TGTGCCAGCAGCCCTGGTGGTCAGGGCTGGCGGGAGTTAAACGAGCAGTACTTC.

This chain uses TRBV25-1 with TRBJ1-1; D not resolved. Per germline, CDR1 MGHDK and CDR2 SYGVNS. This CDR3 has 15 amino acids. V was shortened by 3 bases and J by 3 bases, with 14 bases between the two germline ends. In DNA form, the CDR3 reads TGTGCCAGCAGTGAGCCCGGTGGCCGGTACACTGAAGCTTTCTTT. This encodes CASSEPGGRYTEAFF.

This chain uses TRBV2 with TRBJ1-5; 7 bases are a match to TRBD1. Trimming took 9 bases from V and 4 from J; bases not matched to a gene: 6. From germline, CDR1 is SNHLY and CDR2 FYNNEI. The CDR3 totals 13 residues. The CDR3 reads CASRDRLNQPQHF. In DNA form, the CDR3 reads TGTGCCAGTCGGGACAGACTTAATCAGCCCCAGCATTTT.

V gene TRBV9 combines with J gene TRBJ2-1; 9 bases fit TRBD1. The CDR3 runs to 15 residues. V lost 2 bases to trimming and J lost 8 bases; unmatched junction nucleotides: 8. CDR1 and CDR2 (germline): SGDLS, YYNGEE. The CDR3 here is CASSVSGTGSHEQFF. The CDR3 DNA is TGTGCCAGCAGCGTTTCCGGGACAGGGTCCCATGAGCAGTTCTTC.

This chain links TRBV6-1 with TRBJ2-6; no clear D gene. The CDR3 is made up of 17 amino acids. Germline loops: CDR1 MNHNS, CDR2 SASEGT. The V gene lost 3 bases and the J gene lost 0 bases, with 12 bases spanning the gap. The CDR3: CASSEILWVSGANVLTF. In nucleotides, the CDR3 is TGTGCCAGCAGTGAGATACTCTGGGTCTCTGGGGCCAACGTCCTGACTTTC.

V usage is TRBV6-1 and J usage is TRBJ1-2, with D uncertain. Deletions cut 5 bases from V and 2 bases from J, with 15 bases between. There are 15 residues in the CDR3. CDR1 is MNHNS, CDR2 SASEGT, per germline. The CDR3: CASSLHPTNNYGYTF. For the CDR3, the DNA is TGTGCCAGCAGTCTCCATCCGACCAACAACTATGGCTACACCTTC.

In DNA, the CDR3 is TGTGCCAGCAGCTTGAAGGCTCAAGAGACCCAGTACTTC. Amino acid sequence: CASSLKAQETQYF. The J gene is TRBJ2-5, the V gene TRBV5-4; D is undetermined. The CDR3 is 13 residues long. V lost 1 base and J lost 2, with 6 bases in between. Germline V gene sequence: CDR1 SGHNT, CDR2 YYREEE (reference sequence).

CDR3 sequence reads: CASSPRVLAGGYEQYF. The CDR3 DNA sequence: TGTGCCAGCAGTCCTAGGGTATTAGCGGGAGGCTACGAGCAGTACTTC. This chain uses TRBV27 with TRBJ2-7; 10 bases are a match to TRBD2. After removal of 5 bases from V and 3 bases from J, the junction contained 10 bases not matched to a gene. Germline CDR1 is MNHEY and CDR2 is SMNVEV (reference sequence). The CDR3 loop spans 16 amino acids.

This clone was seen a few times. The rearrangement uses TRBV7-8 and TRBJ1-1; a possible D gene is TRBD1 (6 bases). Germline CDR1 and CDR2: SGHVS and FQNEAQ. The CDR3 has 13 amino acids. V dropped 6 bases and J dropped 7 bases, with 15 bases sitting between them. The CDR3: CASSRGVYGEAFF. In nucleotides, the CDR3 is TGTGCCAGCAGTAGGGGGGTCTATGGTGAAGCTTTCTTT.

The CDR3 sequence: CASSPGTSGTLTQYF. The CDR3 nucleotides read TGTGCCAGTAGTCCCGGGACTAGCGGGACATTAACGCAGTATTTT. The rearrangement links TRBV19 to TRBJ2-3; the match to TRBD2 covers 13 bases. V trimming: 5 bases; J trimming: 9 bases; junction bases outside the gene matches: 8. Germline values: CDR1 LNHDA, CDR2 SQIVND (reference sequence). The length of the CDR3 is 15 residues.